The 30 T cell receptor beta chains below come from one sample, sequenced in a study of PD-L1 blockade in urothelial cancer (TCRdb year 2017). Receptors were amplified or captured by the immunoSEQ multiplex PCR assay. In its TCRdb copy, this immuneACCESS table keeps in-frame sequences only and misses some clones. Where compared with another copy, unresolved V genes explain less than half of these, and the others have no known cause. The sample table shows about 45,000 clones, and around 88% are seen once. The biggest ten clones account for about 4% of the sample. This specimen was PBMCs, taken around atezolizumab (anti-PD-L1) treatment. Receptors were obtained from a man older than 75 with urothelial cancer.

The chain is built from TRBV28 and TRBJ1-2, with 7 positions matching TRBD1. The CDR3 covers 14 residues. Per the germline V gene, CDR1 is MDHEN and CDR2 is SYDVKM. The trim removed 7 bases at V and 4 bases at J, leaving 9 bases unmatched. DNA of the CDR3: TGTGCCAGCACAACGCCGGGACAGCTCTATGGCTACACCTTC. Protein product: CASTTPGQLYGYTF.

V usage is TRBV4-1 and J usage is TRBJ2-6; TRBD2 agrees at 7 bases. The CDR3 covers 15 residues. Germline V gene data show CDR1 as MGHRA and CDR2 as YSYEKL. The V and J ends lost 4 bases and 2 bases, in that order; junction bases with no gene match: 2. The CDR3 nucleotides are TGCGCCAGCAGCCGTGGACTAGCTGGGGCCAACGTCCTGACTTTC. Translation gives CASSRGLAGANVLTF.

This clone was counted a few times. The chain combines TRBV5-1 with TRBJ1-5; 9 bases agree with TRBD1. The CDR3 length is 14 residues. The V and J ends lost 4 bases and 7 bases, in that order; junction bases with no gene match: 6. Looked up from germline, CDR1 is SGHRS and CDR2 is YFSETQ. The CDR3 DNA reads TGCGCCAGCAGCAGACAGGGGGGAGAACAGCCCCAGCATTTT. It yields the protein CASSRQGGEQPQHF. The full variable domain, completed using reference TRBV5-1 and TRBJ1-5, is KAGVTQTPRYLIKTRGQQVTLSCSPISGHRSVSWYQQTPGQGLQFLFEYFSETQRNKGNFPGRFSGRQFSNSRSEMNVSTLELGDSALYLCASSRQGGEQPQHFGDGTRLSIL.

This chain joins TRBV5-5 and TRBJ2-5, with 12 positions matching TRBD1. This CDR3 spans 13 amino acids. Trimming at V came to 4 bases and at J to 9 bases, leaving 4 bases not matched to a gene. CDR1 and CDR2 (germline): SGHKS, YYEKEE (reference sequence). CDR3 in amino acids: CASSAGQGASQYF. The CDR3 DNA reads TGTGCCAGCAGCGCGGGACAGGGGGCGTCCCAGTACTTC.

This clone appeared a single time. This chain joins TRBV9 and TRBJ2-7; 9 bases fit TRBD1. Per germline, CDR1 SGDLS and CDR2 YYNGEE. The CDR3 loop spans 14 amino acids. Trimming cost V 0 bases and J 6 bases; bases outside gene matches: 4. The CDR3 DNA reads TGTGCCAGCAGCGTAGGGGACAGGGACCGCGAGCAGTACTTC. It codes for CASSVGDRDREQYF.

For the CDR3, the DNA is TGTGCCAGCAGCCGACAGGAGAACTATGGCTACACCTTC. Protein product: CASSRQENYGYTF. The V call is TRBV28, the J call TRBJ1-2; D might be TRBD1 (6 bases). Trimming stripped 6 bases from V and 2 bases from J, with 10 bases between. The CDR3 covers 13 residues. Germline values: CDR1 MDHEN, CDR2 SYDVKM.

This chain uses TRBV25-1 with TRBJ2-3; TRBD1 might be the D (6 bases). V shed 8 bases and J shed 1 base, with 13 bases lying between them. CDR3 length: 14 amino acids. CDR1 and CDR2 (germline): MGHDK, SYGVNS. The DNA for the CDR3 is TGTGCCAGCCCCCCCGGACAGTGCACAGATACGCAGTATTTT. Encoded protein: CASPPGQCTDTQYF.

The rearrangement uses TRBV5-1 and TRBJ2-4, with D possibly TRBD1 on 5 matching bases. Per the germline V gene, CDR1 is SGHRS and CDR2 is YFSETQ. CDR3 length: 14 residues. V lost 4 bases, J lost 0 bases, and 8 bases lay in between. This chain's CDR3 is CASSDSLAKNIQYF. CDR3 bases: TGCGCCAGCAGCGACAGCTTAGCCAAAAACATTCAGTACTTC. Using reference TRBV5-1 and TRBJ2-4 for the parts outside the CDR3, the full variable domain is KAGVTQTPRYLIKTRGQQVTLSCSPISGHRSVSWYQQTPGQGLQFLFEYFSETQRNKGNFPGRFSGRQFSNSRSEMNVSTLELGDSALYLCASSDSLAKNIQYFGAGTRLSVL.

This chain uses TRBV7-2 with TRBJ1-5; no definite D call. V lost 3 bases, J lost 6 bases, and 12 bases lay in between. This CDR3 contains 14 residues. CDR1 and CDR2 (germline): SGHTA, FQGNSA. This CDR3 is CASSFRQVGQPQHF. In DNA form, the CDR3 reads TGTGCCAGCAGCTTCAGGCAGGTGGGTCAGCCCCAGCATTTT.

This clone was picked up a small number of times. The chain couples TRBV19 to TRBJ1-1, with 8 positions matching TRBD1. CDR1 and CDR2 (germline): LNHDA, SQIVND (reference sequence). V trimming: 3 bases; J trimming: 8 bases; junction bases outside the gene matches: 5. This CDR3 is 13 amino acids long. The chain's CDR3 is CASSMTGVGEAFF. CDR3 DNA sequence: TGTGCCAGTAGTATGACAGGGGTAGGGGAAGCTTTCTTT.

The chain is built from TRBV25-1 and TRBJ2-1; 8 positions agree with TRBD2. Germline V gives CDR1 MGHDK, CDR2 SYGVNS. The trim removed 6 bases at V and 8 bases at J, leaving 9 bases unmatched. This CDR3 spans 14 amino acids. The CDR3 is CASSPGLGVDEQFF. DNA for the CDR3: TGTGCCAGCAGCCCGGGACTAGGTGTCGATGAGCAGTTCTTC.

The chain combines TRBV5-1 with TRBJ2-7, with a tentative D call TRBD2 (6 bases). Per the germline V gene, CDR1 is SGHRS and CDR2 is YFSETQ. V gave up 2 bases and J gave up 5 bases, with 11 bases separating them. The CDR3 runs to 13 residues. In DNA form, the CDR3 reads TGCGCCAGCAGCTTCTCTTCGGGGGACGAGCAGTACTTC. Its translation: CASSFSSGDEQYF.

The chain has TRBV7-2 and TRBJ2-3, with D uncertain. Germline CDR1 and CDR2: SGHTA and FQGNSA. CDR3 length equals 13 residues. The V and J ends lost 5 bases and 2 bases respectively, with 8 bases between them. The CDR3 DNA reads as TGTGCCAGCAGCGTCCAGTTCACAGATACGCAGTATTTT. It translates to CASSVQFTDTQYF.

The CDR3 DNA reads as TGCGCCAGCAGCTCGACAGGGCTCGGTGACACTGAAGCTTTCTTT. It translates to CASSSTGLGDTEAFF. The chain is built from TRBV5-1 and TRBJ1-1; 7 bases line up with TRBD1. V shed 3 bases and J 3 bases; nucleotides not matched to a gene: 8. The CDR3 is 15 amino acids. Germline CDR1 SGHRS, CDR2 YFSETQ.

This chain connects TRBV28 to TRBJ2-1, with 9 positions matching TRBD2. Unmatched junction bases numbered 7, after V lost 6 bases and J lost 7 bases. The CDR3 has 14 residues. Germline V gene lookup returns CDR1 MDHEN and CDR2 SYDVKM. The CDR3 bases are TGTGCCAGCAGAGTAGCGGGAGCCATTAATGAGCAGTTCTTC. Protein: CASRVAGAINEQFF.

The gene calls are TRBV7-9 and TRBJ1-1, with unresolved D. Trimming shortened V by 8 bases and J by 3 bases, and 7 bases separated the two germline ends. The CDR3 has 11 amino acids. CDR1 and CDR2 (germline): SEHNR, FQNEAQ (reference sequence). Here the CDR3 reads CASEGDTEAFF. The DNA for the CDR3 is TGTGCCAGCGAGGGAGACACTGAAGCTTTCTTT.

This clone has just a few counts. The chain combines TRBV7-9 with TRBJ1-1; D is unresolved. The CDR3 loop spans 13 amino acids. V was cut by 5 bases and J by 1 base, with 8 bases left in between. Germline-derived CDR1 and CDR2 are SEHNR and FQNEAQ (reference sequence). The CDR3 here is CASSVGPNTEAFF. CDR3 bases: TGTGCCAGCAGCGTTGGCCCGAACACTGAAGCTTTCTTT.

The rearrangement links TRBV7-7 to TRBJ2-2, with 8 bases aligning to TRBD1. The V and J ends lost 1 base and 6 bases, in that order; junction bases with no gene match: 1. The CDR3 sequence is 14 residues long. Germline assignment: CDR1 SSHAT and CDR2 FNYEAQ (reference sequence). This CDR3 reads CASSLDRGSGELFF. In nucleotides, the CDR3 is TGTGCCAGCAGCTTAGACAGGGGGTCCGGGGAGCTGTTTTTT.

This chain connects TRBV27 to TRBJ2-3; TRBD2 agrees at 11 bases. Germline-derived CDR1 and CDR2 are MNHEY and SMNVEV (reference sequence). The CDR3 length is 14 residues. The junction had 2 bases not matched to a gene; V was cut back by 9 bases and J by 0 bases. CDR3 in amino acids: CASRTSGSTDTQYF. The CDR3 DNA sequence: TGTGCCAGTCGGACTAGCGGGAGCACAGATACGCAGTATTTT.

This clone was seen just once. The chain links TRBV7-9 to TRBJ2-5, with 11 bases lining up with TRBD2. CDR3 size: 15 residues. The junction had 5 bases not matched to a gene; V was cut back by 4 bases and J by 4 bases. The germline gives CDR1 SEHNR, CDR2 FQNEAQ (reference sequence). This CDR3 is CASSYTSGRGETQYF. Here the CDR3 DNA reads TGTGCCAGCAGCTACACTAGCGGGAGAGGAGAGACCCAGTACTTC. Complete variable domain (other parts from reference TRBV7-9 and TRBJ2-5): DTGVSQNPRHKITKRGQNVTFRCDPISEHNRLYWYRQTLGQGPEFLTYFQNEAQLEKSRLLSDRFSAERPKGSFSTLEIQRTEQGDSAMYLCASSYTSGRGETQYFGPGTRLLVL.

The V gene is TRBV4-3, the J gene TRBJ2-5; the D is unclear. The DNA end is more similar to TRBJ2-7, so the J call may be wrong. CDR3 length: 12 amino acids. Germline V gene lookup returns CDR1 LGHNA and CDR2 YSLEER. The CDR3 is CASSQDTYEQYF. The CDR3 DNA reads TGCGCCAGCAGCCAAGATACTTACGAGCAGTACTTC.

This chain joins TRBV7-8 and TRBJ1-2; D is unclear. The CDR3 runs to 14 residues. The germline V and J ends were trimmed by 1 base and 0 bases, with 6 bases remaining between them. The germline V gene encodes CDR1 SGHVS and CDR2 FQNEAQ. The CDR3 DNA reads TGTGCCAGCAGCTTAGGAACAGCTAACTATGGCTACACCTTC. It encodes CASSLGTANYGYTF.

The rearrangement uses TRBV6-5 and TRBJ2-7, with 7 bases lining up with TRBD2. With V trimmed by 7 bases and J by 0 bases, 9 bases remained unmatched. This CDR3 spans 15 amino acids. CDR1 is MNHEY and CDR2 is SVGAGI in the germline V gene. CDR3 protein: CASIGNSGRSYEQYF. The CDR3 DNA follows: TGTGCCAGCATCGGAAATAGCGGGCGCTCCTACGAGCAGTACTTC.

This clone was seen a single time. The chain joins TRBV5-1 to TRBJ2-6; the D gene is possibly TRBD1 (6 bases). V lost 5 bases, J lost 0 bases, and 15 bases lay in between. Germline values: CDR1 SGHRS, CDR2 YFSETQ. The CDR3 contains 17 residues. CDR3 bases: TGCGCCAGCAGGAGGGACACAACCTACTCTGGGGCCAACGTCCTGACTTTC. Protein sequence: CASRRDTTYSGANVLTF.

This chain joins TRBV28 and TRBJ1-1, with D hard to call. V lost 7 bases to trimming and J lost 6 bases, with 12 bases between them. The CDR3 is made up of 12 amino acids. From germline, CDR1 is MDHEN and CDR2 SYDVKM. The CDR3 sequence is CASKTYQAEAFF. The CDR3 coding sequence is TGTGCCAGCAAGACGTATCAGGCTGAAGCTTTCTTT.

The CDR3 DNA reads as TGTGCCAGCAGCTTAGTCCCTAGCGGGAGTGGTTACGAGCAGTACTTC. It translates to CASSLVPSGSGYEQYF. The genes are TRBV7-2 and TRBJ2-7, with 10 bases lining up with TRBD2. The J segment lost 4 bases and the V segment lost 1 base, leaving 7 bases of the junction unmatched. The length of the CDR3 is 16 residues. Germline V CDR1 and CDR2: SGHTA, FQGNSA.

V is TRBV28 and J is TRBJ2-7; 12 bases align to TRBD2. V lost 1 base to trimming and J lost 1 base; unmatched junction nucleotides: 5. This CDR3 comprises 17 residues. Germline lookup yields CDR1 MDHEN and CDR2 SYDVKM. The CDR3 is CASSLFPGTSGSYEQYF. As DNA, the CDR3 is TGTGCCAGCAGTTTATTCCCTGGGACTAGCGGGTCCTACGAGCAGTACTTC.

V gene TRBV7-2 combines with J gene TRBJ1-1, with D possibly TRBD1 on 5 matching bases. This CDR3 spans 13 amino acids. The germline CDR1 and CDR2 sequences are SGHTA and FQGNSA. V was pared by 6 bases and J by 1 base, with 9 bases between. The CDR3 region has the DNA TGTGCCAGCAGAACACAGGAGAACACTGAAGCTTTCTTT. Amino acid sequence: CASRTQENTEAFF.

The chain combines TRBV5-1 with TRBJ2-3; TRBD2 matches 12 bases. Germline CDR1 SGHRS, CDR2 YFSETQ. The CDR3 extends over 17 amino acids. Losses at the gene ends were 2 bases for V and 2 bases for J; bases not matched to a gene: 6. CDR3 in amino acids: CASSLGLAGTSTDTQYF. The CDR3 DNA follows: TGCGCCAGCAGCTTAGGACTAGCGGGGACCTCCACAGATACGCAGTATTTT.

This clone appeared a few times. For the CDR3, the DNA is TGCGCCAGCAGTGAGTCCCCCGACAGTGGCTACACCTTC. This sequence encodes CASSESPDSGYTF. The chain uses TRBV10-1 and TRBJ1-2; possibly TRBD1 for D (5 bases). The CDR3 covers 13 residues. Trimming took 0 bases from V and 7 from J, leaving 9 bases between them. The germline V gene encodes CDR1 WNHNN and CDR2 SYGVQD (reference sequence).